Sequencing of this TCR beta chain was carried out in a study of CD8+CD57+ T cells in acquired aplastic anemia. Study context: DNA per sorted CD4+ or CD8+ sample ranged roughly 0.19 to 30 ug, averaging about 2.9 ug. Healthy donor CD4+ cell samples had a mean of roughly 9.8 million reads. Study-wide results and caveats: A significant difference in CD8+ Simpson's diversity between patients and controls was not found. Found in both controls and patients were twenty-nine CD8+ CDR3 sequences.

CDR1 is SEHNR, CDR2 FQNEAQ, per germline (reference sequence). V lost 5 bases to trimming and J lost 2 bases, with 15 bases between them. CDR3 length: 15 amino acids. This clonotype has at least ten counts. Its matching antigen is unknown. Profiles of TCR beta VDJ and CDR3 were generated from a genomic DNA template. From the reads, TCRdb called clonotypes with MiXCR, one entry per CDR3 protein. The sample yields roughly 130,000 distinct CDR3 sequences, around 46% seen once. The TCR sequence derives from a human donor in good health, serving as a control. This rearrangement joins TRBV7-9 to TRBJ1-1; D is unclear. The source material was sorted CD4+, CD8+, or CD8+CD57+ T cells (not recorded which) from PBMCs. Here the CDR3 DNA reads TGTGCCAGCAGCACGCAAGGTCTTTTTAACACTGAAGCTTTCTTT. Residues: CASSTQGLFNTEAFF.